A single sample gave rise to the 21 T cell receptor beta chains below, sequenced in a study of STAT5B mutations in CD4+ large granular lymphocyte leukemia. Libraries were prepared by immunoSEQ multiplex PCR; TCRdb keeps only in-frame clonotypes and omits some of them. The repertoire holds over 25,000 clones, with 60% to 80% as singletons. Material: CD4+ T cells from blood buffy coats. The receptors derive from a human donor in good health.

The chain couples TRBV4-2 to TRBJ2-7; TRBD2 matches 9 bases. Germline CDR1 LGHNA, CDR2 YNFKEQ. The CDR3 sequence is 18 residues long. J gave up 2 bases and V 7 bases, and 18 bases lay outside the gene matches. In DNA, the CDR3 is TGTGCCAGCACCTCAAGATGGGGAGAGACTAGCGGAACCTACGAGCAGTACTTC. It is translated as CASTSRWGETSGTYEQYF.

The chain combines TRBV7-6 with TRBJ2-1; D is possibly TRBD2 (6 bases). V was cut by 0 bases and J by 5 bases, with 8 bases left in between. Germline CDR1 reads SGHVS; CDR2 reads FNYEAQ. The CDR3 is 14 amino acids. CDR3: CASSLAWEDNEQFF. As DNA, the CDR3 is TGTGCCAGCAGCTTAGCATGGGAGGACAATGAGCAGTTCTTC.

The CDR3 is CASGGRGSQTQYF. The CDR3 nucleotides are TGTGCCAGCGGCGGACGCGGGAGCCAGACCCAGTACTTC. The chain links TRBV14 to TRBJ2-5; 7 bases line up with TRBD2. Germline trimming cut 8 bases from V and 6 bases from J; bases unmatched to any gene: 9. The CDR3 is made up of 13 amino acids. Germline V gene sequence: CDR1 SGHDN, CDR2 FVKESK.

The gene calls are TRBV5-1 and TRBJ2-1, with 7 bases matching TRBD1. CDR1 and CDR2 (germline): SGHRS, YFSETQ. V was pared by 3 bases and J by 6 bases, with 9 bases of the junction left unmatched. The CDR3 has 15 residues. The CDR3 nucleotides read TGCGCCAGCAGCTCCGCCCGACAGGGAAGCAATGAGCAGTTCTTC. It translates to CASSSARQGSNEQFF.

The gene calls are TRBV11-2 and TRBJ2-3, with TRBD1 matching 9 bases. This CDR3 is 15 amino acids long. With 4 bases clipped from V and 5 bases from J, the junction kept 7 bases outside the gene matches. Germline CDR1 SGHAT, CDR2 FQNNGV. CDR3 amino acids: CASSSYRGRGDTQYF. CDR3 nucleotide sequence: TGTGCCAGCAGCTCCTACAGGGGGCGAGGAGATACGCAGTATTTT.

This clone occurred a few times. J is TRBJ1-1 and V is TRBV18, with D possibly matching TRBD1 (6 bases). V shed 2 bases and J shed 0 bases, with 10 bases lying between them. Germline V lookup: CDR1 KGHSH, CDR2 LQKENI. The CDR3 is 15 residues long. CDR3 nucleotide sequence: TGTGCCAGCTCACCATACGGGACACTGAACACTGAAGCTTTCTTT. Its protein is CASSPYGTLNTEAFF. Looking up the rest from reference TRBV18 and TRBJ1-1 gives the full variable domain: NAGVMQNPRHLVRRRGQEARLRCSPMKGHSHVYWYRQLPEEGLKFMVYLQKENIIDESGMPKERFSAEFPKEGPSILRIQQVVRGDSAAYFCASSPYGTLNTEAFFGQGTRLTVV.

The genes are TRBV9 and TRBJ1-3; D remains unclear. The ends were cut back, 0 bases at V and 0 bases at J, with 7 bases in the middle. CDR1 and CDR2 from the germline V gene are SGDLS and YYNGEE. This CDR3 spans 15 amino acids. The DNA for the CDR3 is TGTGCCAGCAGCGTAGGCAAGGGCTCTGGAAACACCATATATTTT. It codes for CASSVGKGSGNTIYF.

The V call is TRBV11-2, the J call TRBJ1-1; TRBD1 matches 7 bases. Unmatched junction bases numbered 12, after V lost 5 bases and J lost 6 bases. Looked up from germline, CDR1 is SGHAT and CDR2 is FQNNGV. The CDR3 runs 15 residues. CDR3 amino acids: CASSPDYRGSAEAFF. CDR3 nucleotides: TGTGCCAGCAGCCCCGATTACAGGGGCTCCGCTGAAGCTTTCTTT.

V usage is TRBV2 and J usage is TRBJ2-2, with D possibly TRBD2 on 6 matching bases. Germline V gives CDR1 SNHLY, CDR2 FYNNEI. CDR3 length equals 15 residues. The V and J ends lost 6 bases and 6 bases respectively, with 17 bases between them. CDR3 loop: CASRYRDSGAGELFF. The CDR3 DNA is TGTGCCAGCAGATACCGGGACTCCGGGGCCGGGGAGCTGTTTTTT.

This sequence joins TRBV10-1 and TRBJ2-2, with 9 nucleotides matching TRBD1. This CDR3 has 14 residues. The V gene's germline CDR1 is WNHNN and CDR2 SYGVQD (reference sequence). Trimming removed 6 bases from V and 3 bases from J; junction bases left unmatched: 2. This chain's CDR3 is CASSRDRDTGELFF. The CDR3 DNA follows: TGCGCCAGCAGCCGGGACAGGGACACCGGGGAGCTGTTTTTT.

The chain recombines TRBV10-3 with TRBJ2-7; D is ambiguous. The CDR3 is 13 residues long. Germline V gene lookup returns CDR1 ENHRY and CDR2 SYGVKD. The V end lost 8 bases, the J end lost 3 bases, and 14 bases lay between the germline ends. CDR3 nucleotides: TGTGCCATCTCGGCCCTACCTAACTACGAGCAGTACTTC. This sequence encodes CAISALPNYEQYF.

The CDR3 is CASSDSDHTDTQYF. In DNA form, the CDR3 reads TGTGCCAGCAGTGACTCGGACCACACAGATACGCAGTATTTT. The V and J genes are TRBV6-4 and TRBJ2-3; no firm D call. Germline V CDR1 and CDR2: MRHNA, SNTAGT. The CDR3 runs 14 residues. V lost 0 bases, J lost 2 bases, and 6 bases lay in between.

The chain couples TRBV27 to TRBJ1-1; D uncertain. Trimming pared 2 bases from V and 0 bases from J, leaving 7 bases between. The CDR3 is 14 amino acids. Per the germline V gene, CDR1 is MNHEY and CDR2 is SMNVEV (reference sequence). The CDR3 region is CASSLKQLNTEAFF. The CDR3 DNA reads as TGTGCCAGCAGTTTAAAACAGCTGAACACTGAAGCTTTCTTT.

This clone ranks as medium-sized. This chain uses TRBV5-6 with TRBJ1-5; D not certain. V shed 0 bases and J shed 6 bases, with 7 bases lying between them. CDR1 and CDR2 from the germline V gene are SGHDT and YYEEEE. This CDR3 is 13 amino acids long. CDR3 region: CASSLGFSQPQHF. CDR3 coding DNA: TGTGCCAGCAGCTTGGGATTCAGTCAGCCCCAGCATTTT.

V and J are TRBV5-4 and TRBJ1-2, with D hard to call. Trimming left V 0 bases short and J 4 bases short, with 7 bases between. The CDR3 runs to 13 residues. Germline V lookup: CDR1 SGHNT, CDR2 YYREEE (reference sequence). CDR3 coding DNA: TGTGCCAGCAGCTTGGACCCTACCTATGGCTACACCTTC. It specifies CASSLDPTYGYTF.

The CDR3 protein is CASSSGRTMTVYEQYF. The CDR3 bases are TGTGCCAGCAGCTCTGGCAGAACCATGACCGTCTACGAGCAGTACTTC. This sequence joins TRBV11-3 and TRBJ2-7; D uncertain. The V gene lost 4 bases and the J gene lost 3 bases, with 19 bases spanning the gap. CDR1 and CDR2 from the germline V gene are SGHNT and YENEEA. The CDR3 has 16 amino acids.

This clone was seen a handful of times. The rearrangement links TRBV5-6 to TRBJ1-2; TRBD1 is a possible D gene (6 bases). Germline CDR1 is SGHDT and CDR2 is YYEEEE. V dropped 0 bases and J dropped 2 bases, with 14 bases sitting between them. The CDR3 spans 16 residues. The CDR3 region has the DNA TGTGCCAGCAGCTTGGGTAGCCAGGGGTCGAACTATGGCTACACCTTC. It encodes CASSLGSQGSNYGYTF. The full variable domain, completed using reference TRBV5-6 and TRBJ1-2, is DAGVTQSPTHLIKTRGQQVTLRCSPKSGHDTVSWYQQALGQGPQFIFQYYEEEERQRGNFPDRFSGHQFPNYSSELNVNALLLGDSALYLCASSLGSQGSNYGYTFGSGTRLTVV.

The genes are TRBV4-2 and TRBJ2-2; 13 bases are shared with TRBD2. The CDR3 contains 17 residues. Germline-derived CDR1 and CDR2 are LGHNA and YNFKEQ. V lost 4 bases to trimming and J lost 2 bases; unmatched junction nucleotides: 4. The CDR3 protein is CASSRTSGGLNTGELFF. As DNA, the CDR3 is TGTGCCAGCAGCCGGACTAGCGGGGGCCTAAACACCGGGGAGCTGTTTTTT.

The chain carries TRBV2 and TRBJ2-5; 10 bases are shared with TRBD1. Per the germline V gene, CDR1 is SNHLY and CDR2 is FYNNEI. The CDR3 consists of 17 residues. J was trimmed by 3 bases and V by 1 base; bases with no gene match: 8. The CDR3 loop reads CASSEEADRGWKETQYF. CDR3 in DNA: TGTGCCAGCAGTGAAGAGGCGGACAGGGGGTGGAAAGAGACCCAGTACTTC.

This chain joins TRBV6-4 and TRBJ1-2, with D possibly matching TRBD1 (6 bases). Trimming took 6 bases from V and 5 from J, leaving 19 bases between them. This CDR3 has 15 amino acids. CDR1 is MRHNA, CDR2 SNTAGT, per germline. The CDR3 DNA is TGTGCCAGCAGAGCACAGGGCCCATTGGAGTATGGCTACACCTTC. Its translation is CASRAQGPLEYGYTF.

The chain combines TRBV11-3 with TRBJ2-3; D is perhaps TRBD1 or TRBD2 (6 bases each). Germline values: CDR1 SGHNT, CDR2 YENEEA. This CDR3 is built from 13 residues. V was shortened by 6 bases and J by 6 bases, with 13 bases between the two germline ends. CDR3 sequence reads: CASSWKGGDTQYF. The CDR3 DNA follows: TGTGCCAGCAGTTGGAAAGGGGGGGATACGCAGTATTTT.